This paragraph covers one TCR beta chain sequence. Its antigen is not yet known. Base qualities are missing; no much larger clone stands one base away. Each collaborating institution followed its own protocols to collect whole blood in K2EDTA tubes. For TCRbeta analysis, collaborators shipped samples as frozen whole blood, isolated PBMCs, or DNA extracted from either of those sample types. TCRbeta CDR3 regions were amplified from genomic DNA using the immunoSEQ Assay, a bias-controlled multiplex PCR. The authors' pipeline ran thus. The number of nucleated cells in each sample was estimated from the amplification of reference gene primers within the assay. To quantify the absolute abundance of each unique TCRbeta CDR3 rearrangement, sequence reads were collapsed and filtered. For each sample, productive Simpson clonality was calculated as the square root of Simpson's diversity index over productive rearrangements. In TCRdb, the immuneACCESS table is reduced to in-frame sequences with V and J assigned. These tables do not hold every clone; where another copy was compared, an unresolved V gene accounts for under half, and the others remain unexplained. V and J calls and clone size are copied from that table; D and trimming were computed from the DNA. Present in this sample are around 200,000 clones, roughly 84% of which were seen just once. Of the sample, approximately 2.4% is held by the ten largest clones.

The data originate from a study of blood T cell repertoires in COVID-19 (dated by TCRdb to the early 2020s). Regarding the study in general: Samples from collaborators originated in the United States, Italy and Spain and spanned both the acute and convalescent phases of COVID-19. The prospective study material was composed of cDNA or gDNA derived from T cells, B-cell-depleted T cells, or PBMCs. Deeply sampled blood TCRbeta repertoires from subjects exposed to, actively infected with, or recovered from COVID-19 were included in the dataset. The repertoires were released in a freely available public database meant as a resource for research on the immune response to SARS-CoV-2. The samples were drawn from the first 160 participants of the ongoing ImmuneRACE study and from under 1,500 subjects provided by 6 global collaborators. The sample metadata nearly always contained a de-identified subject ID, COVID-19 status, age in years and sex. Where HLA class I and class II types were available, the types were taken from metadata supplied by the sample provider, not from assay-based typing. Summary of the overall study and its limitations: The amount of clinical and demographic metadata varied by source and participant and was provided uncurated.

Trimming leaves V shorter by 5 bases and J shorter by 3 bases, with the junction holding 7 bases beyond the gene matches. The germline V gene (reference sequence) supplies CDR1 LNHDA and CDR2 SQIVND. Its CDR3 holds 15 amino acids, cysteine through phenylalanine. Only the CDR3 DNA stays, 45 bases, in frame from base 1. The TCR was taken from a human donor with acute or convalescent COVID-19. The donor label of this sample is uncertain. The rearrangement combines TRBV19 with TRBJ2-7, and TRBD1 aligns with 10 junction nucleotides. The specimen was peripheral blood. The sequenced DNA is TGTGCCAGTAGTCCCAGGGACAGGGGAGGCTACGAGCAGTACTTC. Translation gives CASSPRDRGGYEQYF.